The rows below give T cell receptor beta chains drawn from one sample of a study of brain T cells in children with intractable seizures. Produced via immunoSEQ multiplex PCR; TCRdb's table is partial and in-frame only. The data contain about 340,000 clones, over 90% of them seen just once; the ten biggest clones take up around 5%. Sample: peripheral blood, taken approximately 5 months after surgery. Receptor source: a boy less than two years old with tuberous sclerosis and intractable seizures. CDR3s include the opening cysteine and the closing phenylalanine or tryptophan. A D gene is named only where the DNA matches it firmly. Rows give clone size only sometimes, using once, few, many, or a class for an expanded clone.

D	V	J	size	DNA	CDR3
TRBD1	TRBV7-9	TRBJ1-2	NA	TGTGCCAGCAGCCACAGTACCGGGACAGGGGTTTATGGCTACACCTTC	CASSHSTGTGVYGYTF
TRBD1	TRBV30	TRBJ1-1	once	TGTGCCTGGCGACAGGGGGTGAACACTGAAGCTTTCTTT	CAWRQGVNTEAFF
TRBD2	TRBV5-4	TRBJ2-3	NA	TGTGCCAGCAGTTCTTTAGCGGGAGCAGACACAGATACGCAGTATTTT	CASSSLAGADTDTQYF
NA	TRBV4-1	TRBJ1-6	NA	TGCGCCAGCAGCCAACCTCTCATCCCCCTCTCACTGTATAATTCACCCCTCCACTTT	CASSQPLIPLSLYNSPLHF
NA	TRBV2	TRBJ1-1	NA	TGTGCCAGCAGTGGCCTCCGGACAGCGAACACTGAAGCTTTCTTT	CASSGLRTANTEAFF
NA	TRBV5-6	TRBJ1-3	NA	TGTGCCAGCAGCTTTCGGGGGAGCTCTGGAAACACCATATATTTT	CASSFRGSSGNTIYF
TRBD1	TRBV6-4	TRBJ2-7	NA	TGTGCCAGCACTGCCCGGGACAGCCCGAGCGAGCAGTACTTC	CASTARDSPSEQYF
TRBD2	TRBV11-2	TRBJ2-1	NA	TGTGCCAGCAGCTCTAGCGGGTGGTCCTACAATGAGCAGTTCTTC	CASSSSGWSYNEQFF
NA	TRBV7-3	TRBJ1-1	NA	TGTGCCAGCAGTGGGAGGGCCGGCACTGAAGCTTTCTTT	CASSGRAGTEAFF
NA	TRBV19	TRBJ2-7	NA	TGTGCCAGTAGTATCTTGGACAGCACCTACGAGCAGTACTTC	CASSILDSTYEQYF
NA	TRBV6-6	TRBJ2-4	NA	TGTGCCAGCAGTCCACGCCTCTCGATAAGATTTATAGCCAAAAACATTCAGTACTTC	CASSPRLSIRFIAKNIQYF
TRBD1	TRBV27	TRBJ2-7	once	TGTGCCAGCAGTCCCCGGGGACAGGGGCTCGAGCAGTACTTC	CASSPRGQGLEQYF
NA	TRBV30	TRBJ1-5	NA	TGTGCCTGGAGTGTAGGGTATAGCAATCAGCCCCAGCATTTT	CAWSVGYSNQPQHF
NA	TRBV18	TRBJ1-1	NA	TGTGCCAGCTCACCAGAACAGGGCGGACGGACTGAAGCTTTCTTT	CASSPEQGGRTEAFF
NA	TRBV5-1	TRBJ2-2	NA	TGCGCCAGCAGCTTGGCAGGGAACACCGGGGAGCTGTTTTTT	CASSLAGNTGELFF
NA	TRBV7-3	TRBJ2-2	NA	TGTGCCAGCAGCTCCATGGTCACCGGGGAGCTGTTTTTT	CASSSMVTGELFF
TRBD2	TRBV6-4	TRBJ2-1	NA	TGTGCCAGCAGTATTAGCGGGAGGGCGGCCTACAATGAGCAGTTCTTC	CASSISGRAAYNEQFF
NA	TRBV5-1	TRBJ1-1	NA	TGCGCCAGCTCCACCTCGGCGAACACTGAAGCTTTCTTT	CASSTSANTEAFF
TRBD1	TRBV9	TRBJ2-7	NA	TGTGCCAGCAGCGTAGAATGGGACAGAGAGTACGAGCAGTACTTC	CASSVEWDREYEQYF
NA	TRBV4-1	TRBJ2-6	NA	TGCGCCAGCAGCCAGGACTCTGGGGCCAACGTCCTGACTTTC	CASSQDSGANVLTF
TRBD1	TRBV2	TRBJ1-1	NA	TGTGCCAGCAGTAACAGGGGTGATACTGAAGCTTTCTTT	CASSNRGDTEAFF
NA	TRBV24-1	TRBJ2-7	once	TGTGCCACCAGTGACCTGGACAGCTACGAGCAGTACTTC	CATSDLDSYEQYF
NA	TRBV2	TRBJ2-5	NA	TGTGCCAGCAGGGGGGACGGTGAGACCCAGTACTTC	CASRGDGETQYF
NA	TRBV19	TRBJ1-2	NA	TGTGCCAGTAGTATATCCCTGCGGGGGTGGATTTATGGCTACACCTTC	CASSISLRGWIYGYTF
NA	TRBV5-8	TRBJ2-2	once	TGTGCCAGCAGCCGGGGGCTGGACAGACCGAACACCGGGGAGCTGTTTTTT	CASSRGLDRPNTGELFF
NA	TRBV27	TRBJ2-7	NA	TGTGCCAGCAGTTTATCGGCAAGGCCCTACGAGCAGTACTTC	CASSLSARPYEQYF
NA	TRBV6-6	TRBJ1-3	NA	TGTGCCAGCAGTGGCCCCGGGGTCTCTGGAAACACCATATATTTT	CASSGPGVSGNTIYF
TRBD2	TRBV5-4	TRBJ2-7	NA	TGTGCCAGCAGCCCTATCCCACTAGCGGGGAACGAGCAGTACTTC	CASSPIPLAGNEQYF